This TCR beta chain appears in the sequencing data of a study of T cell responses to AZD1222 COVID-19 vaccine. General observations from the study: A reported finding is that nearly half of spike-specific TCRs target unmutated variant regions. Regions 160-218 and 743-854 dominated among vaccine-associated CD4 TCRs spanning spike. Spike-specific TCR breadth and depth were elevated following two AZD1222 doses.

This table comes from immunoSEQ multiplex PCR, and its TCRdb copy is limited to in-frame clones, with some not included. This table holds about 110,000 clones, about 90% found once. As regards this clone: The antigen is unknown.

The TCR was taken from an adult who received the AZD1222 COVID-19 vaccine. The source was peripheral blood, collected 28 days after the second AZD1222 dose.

The chain's CDR3 is CASSSNTAASSYEQYF. In nucleotides, the CDR3 is TGTGCCAGCAGCTCGAATACAGCGGCAAGCTCCTACGAGCAGTACTTC. The rearrangement uses TRBV28 and TRBJ2-7; TRBD2 might be the D (5 bases). The CDR3 consists of 16 residues. Germline V CDR1 and CDR2: MDHEN, SYDVKM. V lost 6 bases, J lost 0 bases, and 18 bases lay in between.